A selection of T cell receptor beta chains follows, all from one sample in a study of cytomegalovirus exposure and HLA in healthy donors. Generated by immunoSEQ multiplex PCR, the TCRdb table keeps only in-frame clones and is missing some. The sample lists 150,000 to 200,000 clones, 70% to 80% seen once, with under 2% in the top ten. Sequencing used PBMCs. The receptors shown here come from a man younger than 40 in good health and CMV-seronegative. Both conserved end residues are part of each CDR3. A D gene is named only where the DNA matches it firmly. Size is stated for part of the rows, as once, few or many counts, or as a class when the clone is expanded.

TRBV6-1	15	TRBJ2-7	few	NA	CASSLYTTGNGEQYF	TGTGCCAGCAGCCTGTACACCACAGGGAACGGCGAGCAGTACTTC
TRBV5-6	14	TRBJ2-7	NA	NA	CASSLTGSKDEQYF	TGTGCCAGCAGCTTAACTGGGAGTAAGGACGAGCAGTACTTC
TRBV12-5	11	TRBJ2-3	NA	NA	CASAVTDTQYF	TGTGCTAGTGCCGTCACAGATACGCAGTATTTT
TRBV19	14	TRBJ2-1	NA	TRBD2	CASSRILAGVEQFF	TGTGCCAGTAGTAGGATTCTAGCGGGGGTTGAGCAGTTCTTC
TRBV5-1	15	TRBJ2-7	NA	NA	CASTRLEGLTYEQYF	TGCGCCAGCACCCGTTTGGAGGGCCTCACCTACGAGCAGTACTTC
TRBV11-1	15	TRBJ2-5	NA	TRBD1	CASSFTGGENRTQYF	TGTGCCAGCAGCTTTACAGGGGGAGAGAACCGGACCCAGTACTTC
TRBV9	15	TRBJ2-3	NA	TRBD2	CASSILAEPTDTQYF	TGTGCCAGCAGCATACTAGCGGAGCCCACAGATACGCAGTATTTT
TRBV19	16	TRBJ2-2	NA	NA	CASSIAGVLMTGELFF	TGTGCCAGTAGTATAGCGGGAGTCTTGATGACCGGGGAGCTGTTTTTT
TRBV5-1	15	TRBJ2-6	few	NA	CASSLESRGANVLTF	TGCGCCAGCAGCTTGGAATCCCGTGGGGCCAACGTCCTGACTTTC
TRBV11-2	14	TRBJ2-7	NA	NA	CASSSLKYNYEQYF	TGTGCCAGCAGCTCCCTAAAGTATAACTACGAGCAGTACTTC
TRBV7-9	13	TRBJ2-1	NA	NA	CASSSQINNEQFF	TGTGCCAGCAGCTCCCAGATTAACAATGAGCAGTTCTTC